These 10 T cell receptor beta chains share one sample of origin, sequenced in a study of breast tumors, draining lymph nodes, adjacent tissues. Axillary draining lymph nodes of breast cancer patients supplied the node samples. TCRdb passed the multiplex PCR reads through MiXCR, listing each CDR3 protein once. The sample lists roughly 110,000 distinct CDR3 sequences; roughly 33% were seen once. The specimen sequenced was axillary lymph node tissue. These receptors were collected from a female donor with breast cancer. Some clones in this sample may be carry-over from other donors' samples.

As for this clonotype: Because it lacks the conserved phenylalanine or tryptophan at the end, this CDR3 is likely a read error. V usage is TRBV5-1 and J usage is TRBJ2-7; no reliable D call. This CDR3 has 15 amino acids. Germline V lookup: CDR1 SGHRS, CDR2 YFSETQ. Trimming stripped 3 bases from V and 4 bases from J, with 17 bases between. DNA for the CDR3: TGCGCCAGCAGCTATGTGGTAGCCGATACTTACGAGCAGTACCTC. Amino acid sequence: CASSYVVADTYEQYL.

This clonotype has only a few counts. The J gene is TRBJ2-7, the V gene TRBV6-1; no clear D. Trimming removed 5 bases at V and 0 bases at J, with 20 bases between. Germline V gives CDR1 MNHNS, CDR2 SASEGT. The CDR3 extends over 17 amino acids. CDR3 amino acids: CASSLGIALPSSYEQYF. As DNA, the CDR3 is TGTGCCAGCAGTCTTGGCATAGCCCTACCTAGCTCCTACGAGCAGTACTTC.

The V call is TRBV20-1, the J call TRBJ2-7; no clear D. Germline V gene sequence: CDR1 DFQATT, CDR2 SNEGSKA (reference sequence). V lost 5 bases and J lost 0, with 11 bases in between. This CDR3 is 13 amino acids long. This CDR3 is CSAPPADSYEQYF. In DNA form, the CDR3 reads TGCAGTGCTCCCCCCGCAGACTCCTACGAGCAGTACTTC.

The sample holds many counts of this clonotype. The chain couples TRBV4-2 to TRBJ2-1; possible D gene TRBD2, 6 bases. The CDR3 runs 16 residues. The ends were cut back, 0 bases at V and 4 bases at J, with 13 bases in the middle. Germline assignment: CDR1 LGHNA and CDR2 YNFKEQ. The CDR3 region has the DNA TGTGCCAGCAGCCAAGACCCCACGGGAGCTTACAATGAGCAGTTCTTC. It yields the protein CASSQDPTGAYNEQFF.

The chain links TRBV20-1 to TRBJ2-7; 8 positions agree with TRBD2. The germline V gene has CDR1 DFQATT and CDR2 SNEGSKA (reference sequence). V lost 6 bases and J lost 6; bases outside the gene matches: 7. The CDR3 loop spans 12 amino acids. As DNA, the CDR3 is TGCAGTGCCGAGGGACTAGGCCCCGAGCAGTACTTC. It yields the protein CSAEGLGPEQYF.

The chain couples TRBV10-3 to TRBJ1-2, with D tentatively TRBD1 (6 bases). V shed 3 bases and J shed 4 bases, with 36 bases lying between them. The CDR3 contains 22 residues. CDR1 and CDR2 from the germline V gene are ENHRY and SYGVKD. CDR3 protein: CAISDFPNTEAFNRDGVYGYTF. As DNA, the CDR3 is TGTGCCATCAGTGACTTCCCTAACACTGAAGCTTTCAACAGGGATGGCGTCTATGGCTACACCTTC.

This clonotype was seen a few times. V and J are TRBV11-2 and TRBJ1-1; tentatively, D is TRBD1 (5 bases). Germline loops: CDR1 SGHAT, CDR2 FQNNGV. V lost 5 bases to trimming and J lost 2 bases, with 12 bases between them. The CDR3 covers 14 residues. The CDR3 protein is CASSRQSFNTEAFF. For the CDR3, the DNA is TGTGCCAGCAGCCGACAGAGCTTCAACACTGAAGCTTTCTTT.

On this clonotype itself: The junction departs from germline at one end; a sequencing error may be responsible. V gene TRBV9 combines with J gene TRBJ2-7; D possibly matches TRBD1 or TRBD2 (6 bases each). The CDR3 length is 14 residues. Germline V lookup: CDR1 SGDLS, CDR2 YYNGEE. CDR3 amino acids: CASSSEGGTYEQSF. The CDR3 nucleotides read TGTGCCAGCAGCTCGGAAGGGGGGACCTACGAGCAGTCCTTC.

There are a few counts of this clonotype. This sequence may be a read error, since a much larger clone differs from it by one base. The genes are TRBV14 and TRBJ1-5; D is ambiguous. Germline V CDR1 and CDR2: SGHDN, FVKESK. This CDR3 comprises 15 residues. DNA of the CDR3: TGTGCCAGCAGCCAAGATCGCCAGAGGAAGCAGCCCCCGCATTTT. Amino acids: CASSQDRQRKQPPHF.

This clonotype was seen at least ten times. The chain is built from TRBV20-1 and TRBJ2-2, with 8 bases aligning to TRBD1. After removal of 3 bases from V and 1 base from J, the junction contained 1 base not matched to a gene. The CDR3 consists of 14 residues. Germline V lookup: CDR1 DFQATT, CDR2 SNEGSKA (reference sequence). The CDR3, as DNA: TGCAGTGCTAGCGGACAGGGGAACACCGGGGAGCTGTTTTTT. Its translation: CSASGQGNTGELFF.